The clone carrying this T cell receptor beta chain was counted a few times. What it recognizes is unknown. The data were obtained in a study of beta chain features in type 1 diabetes. General study results and limits: Type 1 diabetes patients had VDJ junctions that carried fewer insertions and more deletions. People with Type 1 diabetes carried modestly yet significantly shorter TCRB CDR3s in all four CD4+ subsets. Patients' naive, central memory and regulatory TCRB repertoires appeared more alike than those of healthy donors.

Expressed TCRB transcripts were sequenced, since all the RNA that had been isolated was reverse transcribed. This table comes from immunoSEQ multiplex PCR, and its TCRdb copy is limited to in-frame clones, with some not included. This sample has about 140,000 clones; about a tenth occur once, and the top ten carry 0.65%. Central memory, naive, regulatory and stem cell-like memory CD4+ cells were sorted by CD45RO/CCR7/CD25/CD127/CD95/CD27. Input material: central memory CD4+ T cells from blood. The receptor was derived from a woman aged 40 to 55 in good health.

CDR3 nucleotide sequence: TGTGCTAGTGGTCCCTGGACAGGGGGGAACTACGAGCAGTACTTC. Encoded protein: CASGPWTGGNYEQYF. The V and J genes are TRBV12-5 and TRBJ2-7; 10 bases are shared with TRBD1. The CDR3 spans 15 residues. V lost 5 bases, J lost 3 bases, and 7 bases stayed unmatched. The germline gives CDR1 LGHNT, CDR2 FRNRAP.